The next 3 T cell receptor beta chains were all read from a single sample in a study of blood T cell repertoires in COVID-19. Clones were read by immunoSEQ multiplex PCR, and TCRdb kept only the in-frame ones, dropping some. The sample gives approximately 260,000 clones, 65% to 85% of which show up once; over 3% is in the top ten. The sequenced sample was peripheral blood. All receptors derive from a middle-aged woman with active or convalescent COVID-19.

This clone was detected a few times. The rearrangement uses TRBV7-9 and TRBJ2-2, with D uncertain. Germline values: CDR1 SEHNR, CDR2 FQNEAQ (reference sequence). The CDR3 covers 12 residues. Trimming left V 5 bases short and J 9 bases short, with 10 bases between. Here the CDR3 reads CASSDDDRELFF. CDR3 bases: TGTGCCAGCAGCGACGACGACAGGGAGCTGTTTTTT.

The CDR3 reads CASAVGRGYGYTF. The CDR3 region has the DNA TGCGCCAGCGCCGTGGGCAGGGGTTATGGCTACACCTTC. The chain employs TRBV5-1 and TRBJ1-2; a possible D gene is TRBD1 (6 bases). CDR3 length: 13 residues. Germline CDR1 reads SGHRS; CDR2 reads YFSETQ. Trimming removed 7 bases from V and 5 bases from J, with 15 bases in between. Full variable domain (outside the CDR3, taken from reference TRBV5-1 and TRBJ1-2): KAGVTQTPRYLIKTRGQQVTLSCSPISGHRSVSWYQQTPGQGLQFLFEYFSETQRNKGNFPGRFSGRQFSNSRSEMNVSTLELGDSALYLCASAVGRGYGYTFGSGTRLTVV.

This clone turned up a few times. The chain links TRBV7-9 to TRBJ2-1; possibly TRBD2 for D (5 bases). Between the trimmed V and J ends, which lost 6 bases and 5 bases, there was a span of 23 bases. The germline V gene has CDR1 SEHNR and CDR2 FQNEAQ (reference sequence). The CDR3 has 17 residues. The CDR3, as DNA: TGTGCCAGCAGAAAGGCTTCCGGGGAACGGTTACACAATGAGCAGTTCTTC. Amino acid sequence: CASRKASGERLHNEQFF.